The rows below give T cell receptor beta chains drawn from one sample of a study of OX40 agonist ivuxolimab in advanced cancers. Clones were sequenced by immunoSEQ multiplex PCR, and TCRdb holds only the in-frame ones, with some missing. The sample has under 80,000 clones, just under 95% seen once. The sequencing here drew on CD4+ or CD8+ T cells sorted from blood, taken in a trial of the OX40 agonist ivuxolimab. The source of these receptors is an adult with an advanced solid tumor such as melanoma, head and neck, liver or kidney cancer. CDR3s include the opening cysteine and the closing phenylalanine or tryptophan. Each record gives: D gene, J gene, V gene, CDR3 protein. A D gene is named only where the DNA matches it firmly.

D gene: TRBD2
J gene: TRBJ2-3
V gene: TRBV5-4
CDR3 protein: CASSLRLAGGLSTDTQYF

D gene: TRBD1
J gene: TRBJ1-5
V gene: TRBV14
CDR3 protein: CASSQDWDRGRYSNQPQHF

D gene: TRBD1
J gene: TRBJ2-7
V gene: TRBV5-1
CDR3 protein: CASSGTGTGDGEQYF

D gene: TRBD2
J gene: TRBJ2-7
V gene: TRBV7-6
CDR3 protein: CASSFFRTSGEQYF

D gene: TRBD2
J gene: TRBJ2-1
V gene: TRBV5-1
CDR3 protein: CASSLAPASGGRYNEQFF

D gene: TRBD2
J gene: TRBJ2-5
V gene: TRBV9
CDR3 protein: CASSVGGLAGNQETQYF

D gene: -
J gene: TRBJ2-1
V gene: TRBV5-1
CDR3 protein: CASSLAMSSYNEQFF

D gene: -
J gene: TRBJ1-1
V gene: TRBV7-2
CDR3 protein: CASSLGVAEAFF

D gene: TRBD1
J gene: TRBJ1-5
V gene: TRBV19
CDR3 protein: CASTRDRGSNSNQPQHF

D gene: -
J gene: TRBJ2-1
V gene: TRBV6-5
CDR3 protein: CASSYSSISNEQFF

D gene: -
J gene: TRBJ2-1
V gene: TRBV10-3
CDR3 protein: CAIRSALGRASSYNEQFF

D gene: -
J gene: TRBJ1-1
V gene: TRBV27
CDR3 protein: CASSLSREHTEAFF

D gene: TRBD1
J gene: TRBJ2-7
V gene: TRBV11-2
CDR3 protein: CASSPRTGDRSYEQYF

D gene: -
J gene: TRBJ2-1
V gene: TRBV9
CDR3 protein: CASSVQPVGEQFF

D gene: -
J gene: TRBJ2-2
V gene: TRBV7-9
CDR3 protein: CASSFPTGSTGELFF

D gene: -
J gene: TRBJ2-3
V gene: TRBV5-4
CDR3 protein: CASSQLATQYF

D gene: TRBD1
J gene: TRBJ1-1
V gene: TRBV19
CDR3 protein: CASSRTPGQVETEAFF

D gene: TRBD2
J gene: TRBJ2-5
V gene: TRBV7-7
CDR3 protein: CASSPGASSGSQETQYF

D gene: -
J gene: TRBJ2-7
V gene: TRBV9
CDR3 protein: CASSVVDSYEQYF

D gene: -
J gene: TRBJ2-3
V gene: TRBV25-1
CDR3 protein: CASSEVMGGTDTQYF

D gene: -
J gene: TRBJ1-4
V gene: TRBV4-3
CDR3 protein: CASSQTDMGEKLFF

D gene: -
J gene: TRBJ1-5
V gene: TRBV19
CDR3 protein: CASSMEDSNNQPQHF

D gene: TRBD2
J gene: TRBJ2-5
V gene: TRBV6-5
CDR3 protein: CASSYDLGLAGGSQYF

D gene: -
J gene: TRBJ2-3
V gene: TRBV5-4
CDR3 protein: CASSKTTGGADTQYF

D gene: -
J gene: TRBJ1-2
V gene: TRBV19
CDR3 protein: CASSIGVNYGYTF

D gene: TRBD2
J gene: TRBJ2-1
V gene: TRBV7-9
CDR3 protein: CASSTGLANEQFF

D gene: TRBD2
J gene: TRBJ2-7
V gene: TRBV6-5
CDR3 protein: CASSSSGGSGEQYF

D gene: -
J gene: TRBJ2-2
V gene: TRBV2
CDR3 protein: CASSDPRFTGELFF

D gene: TRBD2
J gene: TRBJ2-5
V gene: TRBV5-1
CDR3 protein: CASSLTSAGQETQYF

D gene: -
J gene: TRBJ1-4
V gene: TRBV6-5
CDR3 protein: CASSYRGGNEKLFF

D gene: -
J gene: TRBJ1-4
V gene: TRBV30
CDR3 protein: CAWRDRKRQESNEKLFF

D gene: TRBD1
J gene: TRBJ2-5
V gene: TRBV5-4
CDR3 protein: CASSLNRGQETQYF

D gene: -
J gene: TRBJ2-5
V gene: TRBV18
CDR3 protein: CASSPGADEVETQYF

D gene: TRBD2
J gene: TRBJ2-3
V gene: TRBV19
CDR3 protein: CASSIGTRTDTQYF

D gene: -
J gene: TRBJ1-2
V gene: TRBV5-1
CDR3 protein: CASRTRQDYGYTF

D gene: -
J gene: TRBJ2-1
V gene: TRBV5-5
CDR3 protein: CASVRDRSYNEQFF

D gene: -
J gene: TRBJ1-1
V gene: TRBV10-3
CDR3 protein: CAISDWPEGAFF

D gene: -
J gene: TRBJ1-2
V gene: TRBV4-3
CDR3 protein: CASSQPGFNYGYTF

D gene: TRBD1
J gene: TRBJ2-7
V gene: TRBV6-5
CDR3 protein: CASSQDRTYEQYF

D gene: TRBD1
J gene: TRBJ1-1
V gene: TRBV6-1
CDR3 protein: CASNGQGNTEAFF

D gene: TRBD2
J gene: TRBJ2-2
V gene: TRBV5-1
CDR3 protein: CASSLSGGDTGELFF

D gene: TRBD1
J gene: TRBJ1-2
V gene: TRBV19
CDR3 protein: CASSSGQGAYGYTF

D gene: TRBD2
J gene: TRBJ2-3
V gene: TRBV4-3
CDR3 protein: CASSPYQTSGTDTQYF

D gene: -
J gene: TRBJ2-3
V gene: TRBV5-1
CDR3 protein: CASSGGTEVDTQYF

D gene: -
J gene: TRBJ1-2
V gene: TRBV19
CDR3 protein: CASSISGYYGYTF

D gene: TRBD2
J gene: TRBJ2-1
V gene: TRBV11-3
CDR3 protein: CASSPGTSPYNEQFF

D gene: -
J gene: TRBJ1-4
V gene: TRBV28
CDR3 protein: CASSSGSNEKLFF

D gene: TRBD1
J gene: TRBJ1-5
V gene: TRBV28
CDR3 protein: CASSLWYQGAGRSNQPQHF

D gene: -
J gene: TRBJ1-2
V gene: TRBV30
CDR3 protein: CAWRGPGGGVHGYTF

D gene: -
J gene: TRBJ1-2
V gene: TRBV5-1
CDR3 protein: CASSSDSGIYGYTF

D gene: TRBD1
J gene: TRBJ2-2
V gene: TRBV29-1
CDR3 protein: CSVASGQGLDGELFF

D gene: -
J gene: TRBJ1-2
V gene: TRBV30
CDR3 protein: CAWGPRGWGYGYTF

D gene: TRBD2
J gene: TRBJ2-1
V gene: TRBV14
CDR3 protein: CATSPLAGSYNEQFF

D gene: -
J gene: TRBJ1-2
V gene: TRBV5-4
CDR3 protein: CASRNPGMGGYTF

D gene: -
J gene: TRBJ2-7
V gene: TRBV7-2
CDR3 protein: CASSLTSAYEQYF

D gene: TRBD2
J gene: TRBJ2-1
V gene: TRBV9
CDR3 protein: CASSEGSRLAGGYNEQFF

D gene: -
J gene: TRBJ1-1
V gene: TRBV10-1
CDR3 protein: CASSESGRERMDTEAFF

D gene: -
J gene: TRBJ2-6
V gene: TRBV7-2
CDR3 protein: CASTRGSGANVLTF

D gene: -
J gene: TRBJ1-5
V gene: TRBV11-2
CDR3 protein: CASSSERGQPQHF